These 10 T cell receptor beta chains were all obtained from the same sample, sequenced in a study of early T cells in non-severe SARS-CoV-2 infection. One entry per CDR3 protein, called by TCRdb with MiXCR from the 5' RACE reads. The table records roughly 81,000 distinct CDR3 sequences, around 10% of them present only once. The sample comprised whole blood. These receptors were obtained from an adult who was a healthcare worker with PCR-confirmed SARS-CoV-2 infection or an uninfected control (not recorded which).

The CDR3 loop reads CASSISADEQFF. CDR3 nucleotides: TGTGCCAGCAGTATTAGTGCGGATGAGCAGTTCTTC. This chain links TRBV12-3 or TRBV12-4 with TRBJ2-1; D remains ambiguous. The CDR3 is made up of 12 amino acids. Trimming stripped 5 bases from V and 8 bases from J, with 10 bases between.

In its sample, this clonotype was seen a few times. The CDR3 protein is CASSFEGQGRYEQYF. Here the CDR3 DNA reads TGTGCCAGCAGTTTCGAAGGACAGGGGAGGTACGAGCAGTACTTC. J is TRBJ2-7 and V is TRBV28, with 9 nucleotides matching TRBD1. Losses at the gene ends were 3 bases for V and 4 bases for J; bases not matched to a gene: 7. Germline CDR1 reads MDHEN; CDR2 reads SYDVKM. This CDR3 comprises 15 residues.

In this sample, this clonotype turned up a few times. The genes are TRBV2 and TRBJ2-2, with D unresolved. This CDR3 spans 14 amino acids. Trimming took 2 bases from V and 5 from J, leaving 9 bases between them. CDR1 and CDR2 from the germline V gene are SNHLY and FYNNEI. The CDR3 protein is CASSEPARTGELFF. The CDR3 DNA follows: TGTGCCAGCAGTGAACCGGCCCGAACCGGGGAGCTGTTTTTT.

This clonotype was counted ten times or more. The chain has TRBV20-1 and TRBJ2-4; a possible D gene is TRBD2 (5 bases). This CDR3 has 14 residues. Germline loops: CDR1 DFQATT, CDR2 SNEGSKA (reference sequence). Trimming took 5 bases from V and 9 from J, leaving 20 bases between them. DNA of the CDR3: TGCAGTGCTTTTACTAGAGAGAGGATTACCATTCAGTACTTC. Translation: CSAFTRERITIQYF.

A few counts support this clonotype. This chain connects TRBV6-6 to TRBJ1-2, with D tentatively TRBD1 (5 bases). The CDR3 loop spans 12 amino acids. Germline CDR1 is MNHNY and CDR2 is SVGAGI (reference sequence). V was shortened by 2 bases and J by 8 bases, with 9 bases between the two germline ends. This CDR3 is CASSYGDSGYTF. The CDR3 DNA reads TGTGCCAGCAGTTACGGGGACTCGGGCTACACCTTC.

The chain joins TRBV12-3 or TRBV12-4 to TRBJ2-7; TRBD2 aligns across 12 bases. V gave up 5 bases and J gave up 4 bases; unmatched junction bases: 27. This CDR3 has 22 amino acids. CDR3 sequence: CASSPNPTRDPCPGLAGYEQYF. CDR3 DNA sequence: TGTGCCAGCAGTCCCAACCCGACGCGGGACCCTTGCCCGGGACTAGCGGGTTACGAGCAGTACTTC.

In this sample, this clonotype turned up a few times. The chain recombines TRBV12-2 with TRBJ2-3; TRBD2 is the table's D call, not checked against the DNA. TRBV12-2 is an annotated pseudogene. This CDR3 contains 15 residues. CDR3: CASRLLAGGPDTQYF. In nucleotides, the CDR3 is TGTGCAAGTCGCTTACTAGCGGGAGGGCCAGATACGCAGTATTTT.

In its sample, this clonotype was seen many times. The chain recombines TRBV12-3 or TRBV12-4 with TRBJ1-6, with D unclear. The V gene lost 6 bases and the J gene lost 5 bases, with 5 bases spanning the gap. CDR3 size: 12 residues. The CDR3 coding sequence is TGTGCCAGCAGCCTGGATAATTCACCCCTCCACTTT. Amino acids: CASSLDNSPLHF.

In its sample, this clonotype was seen many times. This chain joins TRBV7-8 and TRBJ2-7; no definite D call. The V end lost 2 bases, the J end lost 2 bases, and 10 bases lay between the germline ends. The length of the CDR3 is 14 residues. CDR1 is SGHVS, CDR2 FQNEAQ, per germline. Here the CDR3 DNA reads TGTGCCAGCAGCTTAACATCCAAGGCCTACGAGCAGTACTTC. Translation: CASSLTSKAYEQYF.

This clonotype has at least ten counts. The V call is TRBV10-1, the J call TRBJ2-7; no reliable D call. CDR1 and CDR2 (germline): WNHNN, SYGVQD (reference sequence). V was trimmed by 5 bases and J by 2 bases, leaving 16 bases between them. There are 15 residues in the CDR3. CDR3 coding DNA: TGCGCCAGCAGTAGCCAGGTCAGGCCCCCCTACGAGCAGTACTTC. It encodes CASSSQVRPPYEQYF.